The clone carrying this TCR beta chain was seen once. CDR3 length: 13 amino acids. Trimming shortened V by 1 base and J by 7 bases, and 10 bases separated the two germline ends. Germline values: CDR1 SGHVS, CDR2 FQNEAQ. For the second PCR, which ran for about 6 to 12 cycles, a sample-barcoded 5' primer and a J-beta primer mix were used. Using its own MiXCR run on the 5' RACE reads, TCRdb lists one record per CDR3 protein. Here the sample spans around 990,000 distinct CDR3 sequences, roughly two fifths being singletons. These data are taken from a study of blood T cells in healthy people across ages. This clonotype was obtained from a man between 18 and 35 years old in good health. The sequenced sample was blood. V is TRBV7-8 and J is TRBJ1-1; D gene ambiguous. CDR3 sequence reads: CASSLVRAVEAFF. The CDR3 coding sequence is TGTGCCAGCAGCTTAGTTCGGGCCGTTGAAGCTTTCTTT.